These 10 T cell receptor beta chains originate from one sample sequenced in a study of a mutant IDH1 vaccine in newly diagnosed glioma. These receptors' antigens are unknown. Time point given: week 5, during vaccination. Vaccination used 300 ug of mutant IDH1 20-mer peptide per dose, with topical imiquimod. The table came from immunoSEQ multiplex PCR; TCRdb's copy has only in-frame clones and leaves some out. The sample holds some 48,000 clones, 78% seen once. The sample consisted of PBMCs, taken from a glioma patient whose treatment included an IDH1 peptide vaccine. Source of these receptors: a woman between 40 and 50 years old with glioma.

This clone was observed a few times. The chain uses TRBV27 and TRBJ1-3, with a tentative D call TRBD1 (6 bases). This CDR3 spans 15 amino acids. Trimming shortened V by 4 bases and J by 3 bases, and 13 bases separated the two germline ends. CDR1 is MNHEY, CDR2 SMNVEV, per germline (reference sequence). CDR3 DNA sequence: TGTGCCAGCAGTTCCCGAGGGGGGAATGGAAACACCATATATTTT. This encodes CASSSRGGNGNTIYF.

J is TRBJ2-7 and V is TRBV5-1; no reliable D call. CDR1 and CDR2 from the germline V gene are SGHRS and YFSETQ. This CDR3 comprises 15 residues. The germline V and J ends were trimmed by 0 bases and 5 bases, with 15 bases remaining between them. CDR3 amino acids: CASSLVAGPPDEQYF. In DNA, the CDR3 is TGCGCCAGCAGCTTGGTGGCTGGACCTCCCGACGAGCAGTACTTC.

This clone appeared a single time. J is TRBJ2-3 and V is TRBV7-2; 7 bases are shared with TRBD1. The germline CDR1 and CDR2 sequences are SGHTA and FQGNSA. The CDR3 spans 16 residues. Trimming cost V 1 base and J 0 bases; bases outside gene matches: 4. CDR3 sequence (DNA): TGTGCCAGCAGCTTAGTATCAGGGGGTAGCACAGATACGCAGTATTTT. The encoded protein is CASSLVSGGSTDTQYF. The complete variable domain, with remaining parts taken from reference TRBV7-2 and TRBJ2-3, reads GAGVSQSPSNKVTEKGKDVELRCDPISGHTALYWYRQSLGQGLEFLIYFQGNSAPDKSGLPSDRFSAERTGGSVSTLTIQRTQQEDSAVYLCASSLVSGGSTDTQYFGPGTRLTVL.

This clone was observed a single time. This chain connects TRBV11-2 to TRBJ1-2; TRBD1 might be the D (5 bases). The V and J ends lost 0 bases and 8 bases respectively, with 19 bases between them. This CDR3 has 16 residues. Germline CDR1 reads SGHAT; CDR2 reads FQNNGV. For the CDR3, the DNA is TGTGCCAGCAGCTTAGATGTAAGGGCAAGCTGGGGCGGCTACACCTTC. Residues: CASSLDVRASWGGYTF.

This clone was seen more than once but under ten times. The chain employs TRBV7-2 and TRBJ1-1, with 8 nucleotides matching TRBD1. The CDR3 sequence is 13 residues long. Germline V gives CDR1 SGHTA, CDR2 FQGNSA. The junction had 3 bases not matched to a gene; V was cut back by 5 bases and J by 4 bases. CDR3 sequence reads: CASSRQGSTEAFF. The CDR3 DNA sequence: TGTGCCAGCAGCCGACAGGGGAGCACTGAAGCTTTCTTT.

This clone is a singleton in its sample. The rearrangement joins TRBV18 to TRBJ2-3; perhaps TRBD2 as D (6 bases). The CDR3 length is 15 residues. CDR1 is KGHSH, CDR2 LQKENI, per germline. V lost 5 bases and J lost 0, with 12 bases in between. The CDR3 nucleotides are TGTGCCAGCTCAAGTCTCGGGGGTAGCACAGATACGCAGTATTTT. Protein product: CASSSLGGSTDTQYF.

The genes are TRBV5-1 and TRBJ1-3; D is ambiguous. The germline V gene has CDR1 SGHRS and CDR2 YFSETQ. Deletions cut 0 bases from V and 0 bases from J, with 4 bases between. This CDR3 is built from 14 residues. As DNA, the CDR3 is TGCGCCAGCAGCTTGGCAGGCTCTGGAAACACCATATATTTT. Protein sequence: CASSLAGSGNTIYF.

The count of this clone is one. V gene TRBV10-2 combines with J gene TRBJ2-7; D possibly uses TRBD1 or TRBD2 (5 bases each). CDR1 and CDR2 (germline): WSHSY, SAAADI. The CDR3 runs 14 residues. Trimming stripped 4 bases from V and 2 bases from J, with 12 bases between. The DNA for the CDR3 is TGCGCCAGCAGTGTCAGTGGGACCACCTACGAGCAGTACTTC. It is translated as CASSVSGTTYEQYF.

The chain recombines TRBV27 with TRBJ1-2; TRBD1 matches at 9 bases. V gave up 5 bases and J gave up 4 bases; unmatched junction bases: 5. The CDR3 runs 14 residues. Germline CDR1 and CDR2: MNHEY and SMNVEV (reference sequence). In nucleotides, the CDR3 is TGTGCCAGCAGTCCGACAGGGGGAGGCTATGGCTACACCTTC. This codes for CASSPTGGGYGYTF.

This clone appeared a few times. This chain connects TRBV9 to TRBJ1-1; tentative D call: TRBD1 (5 bases). CDR3 length: 12 residues. Germline V gene data show CDR1 as SGDLS and CDR2 as YYNGEE. The ends were cut back, 0 bases at V and 9 bases at J, with 9 bases in the middle. The CDR3 sequence: CASSVGPGQAFF. DNA for the CDR3: TGTGCCAGCAGCGTAGGCCCGGGACAAGCTTTCTTT. The entire variable domain, with the rest obtained from reference TRBV9 and TRBJ1-1, is as follows: DSGVTQTPKHLITATGQRVTLRCSPRSGDLSVYWYQQSLDQGLQFLIQYYNGEERAKGNILERFSAQQFPDLHSELNLSSLELGDSALYFCASSVGPGQAFFGQGTRLTVV.